These 25 T cell receptor beta chains were all obtained from the same sample, sequenced in a study of immune heterogeneity within non-small cell lung tumors (dated 2018 in TCRdb). The TCR template was genomic DNA extracted from bulk tumor tissue, and approximately 600 ng of gDNA was amplified for each sample. During surgery, multiple biopsies were taken from each primary tumor and placed as far apart as possible within the tumor mass. The study cohort was described as untreated, and the patients were newly diagnosed NSCLC cases having curative surgery. Data came from a HiSeq X Ten. The TCR beta CDR3 region was amplified with a multiplex PCR system whose first round of about 11 cycles used 32 V-gene forward primers and 13 J-gene reverse primers. TCRdb cleaned the public reads at Q25 with fastp, built clones with MiXCR and kept in-frame beta chains. Rows merge per CDR3 protein into single entries with the most common DNA and genes. The sample records 8,500 to 13,000 distinct CDR3 sequences, roughly 30% of which are singletons. The ten largest clones capture less than 25% of the sample.

The sample taken for sequencing was lung tumor tissue. Every receptor here comes from a woman between 45 and 60 years old with non-small cell lung cancer.

The genes are TRBV12-5 and TRBJ2-3, with D unresolved. Germline V gene lookup returns CDR1 LGHNT and CDR2 FRNRAP. V gave up 5 bases and J gave up 4 bases, with 7 bases separating them. This CDR3 is 12 amino acids long. The CDR3 spells CASGPGSDTQYF. CDR3 bases: TGTGCTAGTGGTCCTGGCTCAGATACGCAGTATTTT.

About this clonotype: Germline and junction disagree at one end, which may indicate a read error. The chain joins TRBV5-1 to TRBJ2-5; D gene ambiguous. The CDR3 totals 13 residues. CDR1 is SGHRS and CDR2 is YFSETQ in the germline V gene. The CDR3 sequence: CSSSFGVQETHYF. The CDR3 nucleotides are TGCTCCAGCAGCTTTGGGGTTCAAGAGACCCATTACTTC.

The V and J genes are TRBV28 and TRBJ2-5; 11 nucleotides agree with TRBD2. The CDR3 loop spans 21 amino acids. CDR1 MDHEN and CDR2 SYDVKM come from the germline V gene. Trimming removed 2 bases from V and 0 bases from J; junction bases left unmatched: 17. The CDR3 DNA reads as TGTGCCAGCAGTTTACTGCTAGCGGGAGGCCGAGAGGGGGGCAACCAAGAGACCCAGTACTTC. It specifies CASSLLLAGGREGGNQETQYF.

This clonotype was observed many times. The rearrangement links TRBV10-3 to TRBJ1-3, with D unclear. Germline lookup yields CDR1 ENHRY and CDR2 SYGVKD. The CDR3 has 12 residues. V was cut by 11 bases and J by 2 bases, with 10 bases left in between. The CDR3 DNA reads TGTGCCTCCCTAGGACCTGGAAACACCATATATTTT. Translated: CASLGPGNTIYF.

V is TRBV7-3 and J is TRBJ2-1; 8 bases are shared with TRBD1. CDR1 and CDR2 (germline): SGHTA, FQGTGA. The CDR3 has 16 amino acids. After removal of 2 bases from V and 6 bases from J, the junction contained 9 bases not matched to a gene. For the CDR3, the DNA is TGTGCCAGCAGCTTATCCCCAGGGGGCTGGGTCAATGAGCAGTTCTTC. Translation: CASSLSPGGWVNEQFF.

This clonotype came up a few times. The rearrangement uses TRBV5-1 and TRBJ1-3; D ambiguous. The CDR3 contains 16 residues. Germline V lookup: CDR1 SGHRS, CDR2 YFSETQ. Trimming pared 2 bases from V and 0 bases from J, leaving 12 bases between. The CDR3 protein is CASSLNQVDSGNTIYF. The CDR3 DNA reads as TGCGCCAGCAGCTTAAATCAGGTGGACTCTGGAAACACCATATATTTT.

CDR3 DNA sequence: TGTGCCAGCTCACCAGCATCGCGGCCCCAAGAGACCCAGTACTTC. Translated: CASSPASRPQETQYF. The chain carries TRBV18 and TRBJ2-5; D remains ambiguous. Germline V CDR1 and CDR2: KGHSH, LQKENI. The V and J ends lost 2 bases and 1 base respectively, with 11 bases between them. The CDR3 has 15 residues.

Regarding this clonotype: Germline and junction disagree at one end, which may indicate a read error. The rearrangement uses TRBV20-1 and TRBJ2-3; D is unresolved. The germline CDR1 and CDR2 sequences are DFQATT and SNEGSKA (reference sequence). The CDR3 consists of 12 residues. The CDR3 DNA reads TGCAGGGCTAGTGAATGCACAGATACGCAGTATTTT. Amino acid sequence: CRASECTDTQYF.

This clonotype has at least ten counts. The rearrangement joins TRBV7-8 to TRBJ2-3; 7 positions match TRBD1. The CDR3 has 12 residues. V lost 5 bases and J lost 11; bases outside the gene matches: 7. The germline V gene encodes CDR1 SGHVS and CDR2 FQNEAQ. The CDR3 loop reads CASSPSTGLQYF. DNA of the CDR3: TGTGCCAGCAGCCCATCGACAGGGTTGCAGTATTTT. Full variable domain (remainder filled in from reference TRBV7-8 and TRBJ2-3): GAGVSQSPRYKVAKRGQDVALRCDPISGHVSLFWYQQALGQGPEFLTYFQNEAQLDKSGLPSDRFFAERPEGSVSTLKIQRTQQEDSAVYLCASSPSTGLQYFGPGTRLTVL.

This clonotype was picked up many times. V gene TRBV7-9 combines with J gene TRBJ2-3, with D uncertain. The CDR3 totals 16 residues. Germline V gene sequence: CDR1 SEHNR, CDR2 FQNEAQ (reference sequence). Between the trimmed V and J ends, which lost 1 base and 2 bases, there was a span of 13 bases. CDR3: CASSLGWQEFTDTQYF. The CDR3 region has the DNA TGTGCCAGCAGCTTAGGGTGGCAAGAATTCACAGATACGCAGTATTTT.

This clonotype was observed many times. The chain links TRBV13 to TRBJ1-3; no clear D gene. The V end lost 1 base, the J end lost 3 bases, and 7 bases lay between the germline ends. The CDR3 is 14 residues long. Germline CDR1 PRHDT, CDR2 FYEKMQ (reference sequence). In DNA, the CDR3 is TGTGCCAGCAGCTTAGTTGCAGGTGGAAACACCATATATTTT. It yields the protein CASSLVAGGNTIYF.

This clonotype is categorized as medium-sized. The chain recombines TRBV9 with TRBJ2-3, with D possibly TRBD1 on 7 matching bases. Germline V gene sequence: CDR1 SGDLS, CDR2 YYNGEE. Trimming took off 0 bases at V and 0 bases at J, with 17 bases between the two ends. CDR3 length: 18 amino acids. CDR3 in DNA: TGTGCCAGCAGCGTAGCTCCAGGGGGGCAGGGTAGCACAGATACGCAGTATTTT. Translation gives CASSVAPGGQGSTDTQYF. Filled out from reference TRBV9 and TRBJ2-3, the complete variable domain reads DSGVTQTPKHLITATGQRVTLRCSPRSGDLSVYWYQQSLDQGLQFLIQYYNGEERAKGNILERFSAQQFPDLHSELNLSSLELGDSALYFCASSVAPGGQGSTDTQYFGPGTRLTVL.

The sample holds many counts of this clonotype. The CDR3 nucleotides are TGTGCCAGCAGTTTTAGAAGAATGCTCACAGGGGGGATAGGGGGGTATAGCAATCAGCCCCAGCATTTT. Its translation is CASSFRRMLTGGIGGYSNQPQHF. This rearrangement joins TRBV12-3 or TRBV12-4 to TRBJ1-5; 8 bases are shared with TRBD1. The CDR3 consists of 23 residues. V lost 3 bases to trimming and J lost 0 bases; unmatched junction nucleotides: 25.

As regards this clonotype: A clone one base away is much larger, so this may be a read error. The chain links TRBV20-1 to TRBJ1-1, with TRBD1 matching 8 bases. The ends lost 3 bases at V and 3 bases at J; junction bases unmatched: 6. In germline, CDR1 is DFQATT, CDR2 SNEGSKA (reference sequence). CDR3 length: 14 residues. The chain's CDR3 is CSARQIQGDTEAFF. CDR3 nucleotide sequence: TGCAGTGCTAGGCAAATACAGGGGGACACTGAAGCTTTCTTT.

Worth noting for this clonotype: This could be a read error, since a much larger clone is one nucleotide away. The CDR3 is CATGDKRKSNQPQHF. In DNA, the CDR3 is TGTGCCACCGGTGATAAGAGGAAGAGCAATCAGCCCCAGCATTTT. V is TRBV24-1 and J is TRBJ1-5; no definite D call. The CDR3 is made up of 15 amino acids. Germline assignment: CDR1 KGHDR and CDR2 SFDVKD.

The chain combines TRBV11-3 with TRBJ2-1, with 7 positions matching TRBD2. CDR3 length equals 15 residues. Looked up from germline, CDR1 is SGHNT and CDR2 is YENEEA. V gave up 2 bases and J gave up 6 bases; unmatched junction bases: 7. The CDR3 sequence: CASSLFSSGSNEQFF. DNA of the CDR3: TGTGCCAGCAGCTTATTTTCTAGCGGCAGCAATGAGCAGTTCTTC.

As concerns this clonotype: A much larger clone lies a single base off, so this may be a read error. The rearrangement joins TRBV28 to TRBJ1-5; D perhaps matches TRBD1 (6 bases). CDR1 and CDR2 (germline): MDHEN, SYDVKM. V was trimmed by 7 bases and J by 9 bases, leaving 19 bases between them. The CDR3 sequence is 14 residues long. The chain's CDR3 is CASTGGGQSRPQHF. For the CDR3, the DNA is TGTGCCAGCACGGGAGGGGGGCAAAGTCGGCCCCAGCATTTT.

This clonotype has a count of ten or more. This chain connects TRBV19 to TRBJ2-6; TRBD1 agrees at 9 bases. The CDR3 contains 17 residues. V dropped 4 bases and J dropped 4; count of bases not matched to a gene: 8. Germline V gene data show CDR1 as LNHDA and CDR2 as SQIVND (reference sequence). The CDR3 nucleotides read TGTGCCAGTAGTACGGGACAGGGACCTCCAGGGGCCAACGTCCTGACTTTC. Amino acid sequence: CASSTGQGPPGANVLTF.

A word on this clonotype: A much larger clone sits a single nucleotide away, making a read error possible. This chain uses TRBV15 with TRBJ2-1; 9 bases map to TRBD1. The CDR3 runs 16 residues. J lost 8 bases, V lost 4 bases, and 12 bases had no gene match. CDR1 and CDR2 from the germline V gene are LNHNV and YYDKDF (reference sequence). Here the CDR3 DNA reads TGTGCCACCAGCATAAAAAACAGGGGGCGTTCCCATGAGCAGTTCTTC. Protein sequence: CATSIKNRGRSHEQFF.

This clonotype appeared many times. The chain has TRBV20-1 and TRBJ1-2; D is uncertain. Germline CDR1 and CDR2: DFQATT and SNEGSKA (reference sequence). The CDR3 contains 14 residues. The ends were cut back, 1 base at V and 4 bases at J, with 13 bases in the middle. CDR3 loop: CSARGQLDTYGYTF. CDR3 DNA: TGCAGTGCTAGAGGCCAGTTAGACACCTATGGCTACACCTTC.

This rearrangement joins TRBV27 to TRBJ2-2; a possible D gene is TRBD2 (7 bases). Germline V gene data show CDR1 as MNHEY and CDR2 as SMNVEV (reference sequence). Trimming removed 7 bases at V and 0 bases at J, with 12 bases between. The CDR3 is 15 amino acids. The chain's CDR3 is CASTLGGPNTGELFF. The CDR3 DNA follows: TGTGCCAGCACCCTCGGGGGGCCGAACACCGGGGAGCTGTTTTTT.

A few counts support this clonotype. A read error may produce the germline difference seen at one junction end. V gene TRBV5-8 combines with J gene TRBJ2-1; 10 bases are a match to TRBD2. The CDR3 has 12 amino acids. The germline gives CDR1 SGHTS, CDR2 YDEGEE. CDR3 bases: TGTGCCAGCAGCGTTCTTCAGCGGGAGGGGGTCTTC. This translates into CASSVLQREGVF.

The count of this clonotype is one. Since no conserved phenylalanine or tryptophan closes the CDR3, a read error is the likely cause. Because the CDR3's place on the DNA is in doubt, the DNA is left out and the CDR3 is given as listed by TCRdb. V is TRBV7-6 and J is TRBJ2-3; TRBD1, the table's D call, lacks a check against the DNA. Inclusive of both ends, the CDR3 amounts to 16 amino acids. Germline V lookup: CDR1 SGHVS, CDR2 FNYEAQ. CDR3 region: CASSPGTGTYEQYFGP.

This clonotype is termed large. CDR3 sequence: CASSPYIPGEQFF. The CDR3 nucleotides read TGTGCCAGCAGTCCGTACATACCAGGTGAGCAGTTCTTC. The chain recombines TRBV27 with TRBJ2-1; D gene uncertain. Germline CDR1 and CDR2: MNHEY and SMNVEV (reference sequence). The V end was cut by 5 bases, the J end by 9 bases, with 14 bases between. The length of the CDR3 is 13 residues.

This sequence joins TRBV27 and TRBJ1-4, with D perhaps TRBD1 (6 bases). The V gene's germline CDR1 is MNHEY and CDR2 SMNVEV (reference sequence). V shed 6 bases and J shed 0 bases, with 14 bases lying between them. The length of the CDR3 is 16 residues. CDR3 residues: CASRFTGSATNEKLFF. DNA for the CDR3: TGTGCCAGCAGATTCACAGGGTCAGCAACTAATGAAAAACTGTTTTTT.